Listed here are 30 T cell receptor beta chains from one sample, sequenced in a study of T cells in localized non-small cell lung cancer. Sequencing was performed with immunoSEQ multiplex PCR; in TCRdb, only in-frame clones are kept and a portion is missing. The sample contains 26,000 or so clones, 70% to 90% of which appear only once. The sequencing here drew on peripheral blood, taken before any cancer treatment. These receptors originate from a female donor over 55 with stage II squamous cell lung carcinoma.

Only a few counts were recorded for this clone. For the CDR3, the DNA is TGTGCCAGCAGTGGAGTCGGGTCAGAGTTTAATTCACCCCTCCACTTT. Translated, it gives CASSGVGSEFNSPLHF. This rearrangement joins TRBV7-9 to TRBJ1-6; no reliable D call. V was clipped by 6 bases and J by 6 bases, with 18 bases between them. Germline CDR1 SEHNR, CDR2 FQNEAQ (reference sequence). This CDR3 is built from 16 residues.

The gene calls are TRBV28 and TRBJ1-6; D possibly corresponds to TRBD1 (5 bases). The CDR3 has 15 residues. V was pared by 6 bases and J by 3 bases, with 12 bases between. Germline V gene sequence: CDR1 MDHEN, CDR2 SYDVKM. CDR3 region: CASRGGTGYNSPLHF. CDR3 bases: TGTGCCAGCAGGGGGGGGACGGGCTATAATTCACCCCTCCACTTT.

V usage is TRBV27 and J usage is TRBJ2-7, with 7 positions matching TRBD1. V lost 0 bases to trimming and J lost 7 bases; unmatched junction nucleotides: 12. CDR1 and CDR2 (germline): MNHEY, SMNVEV (reference sequence). The CDR3 contains 16 residues. CDR3 nucleotides: TGTGCCAGCAGTTTATCCAGCCCAGGGGGTGGGAGTGAGCAGTACTTC. Encoded protein: CASSLSSPGGGSEQYF.

V is TRBV28 and J is TRBJ2-2; TRBD1 might be the D (7 bases). Germline assignment: CDR1 MDHEN and CDR2 SYDVKM. CDR3 length: 12 residues. V dropped 11 bases and J dropped 3 bases, with 10 bases sitting between them. The CDR3 sequence: CAGGTDTGELFF. The CDR3 nucleotides read TGTGCCGGGGGGACAGACACCGGGGAGCTGTTTTTT.

The chain uses TRBV28 and TRBJ1-2; a possible D gene is TRBD1 (5 bases). The CDR3 spans 15 residues. Per the germline V gene, CDR1 is MDHEN and CDR2 is SYDVKM. V gave up 5 bases and J gave up 3 bases, with 16 bases separating them. This CDR3 reads CASSRPGPMHYGYTF. The DNA for the CDR3 is TGTGCCAGCAGTCGTCCGGGGCCTATGCACTATGGCTACACCTTC.

The rearrangement uses TRBV6-5 and TRBJ2-1; D is tentatively TRBD1 or TRBD2 (6 bases each). V dropped 0 bases and J dropped 6 bases, with 12 bases sitting between them. Germline V gene sequence: CDR1 MNHEY, CDR2 SVGAGI. The CDR3 is 15 amino acids. The CDR3 loop reads CASSYSNRGLNEQFF. The CDR3 DNA follows: TGTGCCAGCAGTTACTCGAATCGGGGGCTCAATGAGCAGTTCTTC.

The rearrangement uses TRBV5-1 and TRBJ2-5; TRBD1 aligns across 9 bases. V dropped 5 bases and J dropped 4; count of bases not matched to a gene: 9. The CDR3 runs 15 residues. Per germline, CDR1 SGHRS and CDR2 YFSETQ. The chain's CDR3 is CASRGRTGGRETQYF. The CDR3 region has the DNA TGCGCCAGCAGGGGTCGCACAGGGGGCCGAGAGACCCAGTACTTC.

The genes are TRBV5-6 and TRBJ2-7, with D perhaps being TRBD1 or TRBD2 (5 bases each). The V gene lost 4 bases and the J gene lost 2 bases, with 19 bases spanning the gap. The CDR3 extends over 16 amino acids. Germline values: CDR1 SGHDT, CDR2 YYEEEE. This chain's CDR3 is CASSGGRRESPYEQYF. For the CDR3, the DNA is TGTGCCAGCAGCGGGGGTAGACGGGAATCCCCCTACGAGCAGTACTTC.

This clone was counted only a few times. J is TRBJ2-4 and V is TRBV9, with D unresolved. The CDR3 is 16 amino acids. The germline CDR1 and CDR2 sequences are SGDLS and YYNGEE. V gave up 4 bases and J gave up 0 bases, with 14 bases separating them. CDR3 sequence reads: CASSPRTELAKNIQYF. In DNA, the CDR3 is TGTGCCAGCAGCCCTAGGACGGAGCTAGCCAAAAACATTCAGTACTTC.

This rearrangement joins TRBV7-2 to TRBJ1-3; 8 bases fit TRBD1. From germline, CDR1 is SGHTA and CDR2 FQGNSA. The V gene end was trimmed by 5 bases and the J gene end by 0 bases; junction bases not matched to a gene: 6. The CDR3 is made up of 16 amino acids. CDR3 region: CASSPGQEGSGNTIYF. The DNA of the CDR3 is TGTGCCAGCAGCCCGGGACAGGAGGGCTCTGGAAACACCATATATTTT.

The gene calls are TRBV28 and TRBJ2-7; a weak D match, TRBD1 (6 bases). Between the trimmed V and J ends, which lost 5 bases and 8 bases, there was a span of 19 bases. The germline gives CDR1 MDHEN, CDR2 SYDVKM. This CDR3 region has 14 residues. The CDR3 DNA follows: TGTGCCAGCAGTCCCCTGGCCCTACAGGGCAAGCAGTACTTC. It specifies CASSPLALQGKQYF.

V is TRBV28 and J is TRBJ1-6; TRBD1 agrees at 9 bases. After removal of 5 bases from V and 2 bases from J, the junction contained 4 bases not matched to a gene. Germline CDR1 and CDR2: MDHEN and SYDVKM. The CDR3 covers 16 residues. CDR3 sequence reads: CASSPGQGTYNSPLHF. Written as DNA, the CDR3 is TGTGCCAGCAGTCCCGGACAGGGGACCTATAATTCACCCCTCCACTTT.

This clone has only one observation. This chain joins TRBV30 and TRBJ2-1; D unclear. Germline CDR1 is GTSNPN and CDR2 is SVGIG (reference sequence). V dropped 5 bases and J dropped 2 bases, with 10 bases sitting between them. The CDR3 is made up of 13 amino acids. The CDR3 sequence: CAWGRTTYNEQFF. The DNA for the CDR3 is TGTGCCTGGGGCAGAACGACCTACAATGAGCAGTTCTTC.

This clone has only a few counts. This rearrangement joins TRBV28 to TRBJ1-1; no clear D. V dropped 6 bases and J dropped 6 bases, with 14 bases sitting between them. CDR1 MDHEN and CDR2 SYDVKM come from the germline V gene. CDR3 length: 13 residues. The CDR3 loop is CASRQTSEAEAFF. The CDR3 DNA reads TGTGCCAGCAGGCAGACATCGGAGGCTGAAGCTTTCTTT.

The CDR3 sequence: CASSLDRGYEQYF. CDR3 nucleotide sequence: TGTGCCAGCAGCTTAGATCGGGGCTACGAGCAGTACTTC. The V call is TRBV7-7, the J call TRBJ2-7; TRBD2 is a possible D gene (5 bases). CDR3 length: 13 residues. V shed 1 base and J shed 3 bases, with 7 bases lying between them. Germline CDR1 is SSHAT and CDR2 is FNYEAQ (reference sequence).

The chain links TRBV6-5 to TRBJ1-4; D uncertain. V gave up 5 bases and J gave up 7 bases, with 5 bases separating them. CDR1 is MNHEY, CDR2 SVGAGI, per germline. This CDR3 contains 11 residues. The CDR3 DNA sequence: TGTGCCAGCAGTCAAGGTGAAAAACTGTTTTTT. Protein: CASSQGEKLFF.

The V gene is TRBV7-5, the J gene TRBJ2-1; whether TRBD2, the table's D call, matches the DNA was not checked. TRBV7-5 is a recognized pseudogene. This CDR3 has 17 amino acids. CDR3 loop: CARSLAWASERNNEQFF. The DNA of the CDR3 is TGTGCCAGAAGCTTAGCCTGGGCTAGCGAACGGAACAATGAGCAGTTCTTC.

This rearrangement joins TRBV7-8 to TRBJ1-4; maybe TRBD1 (6 bases). The CDR3 consists of 16 residues. The germline V gene encodes CDR1 SGHVS and CDR2 FQNEAQ. V dropped 3 bases and J dropped 7 bases, with 18 bases sitting between them. The CDR3 nucleotides read TGTGCCAGCAGCTTGGGGGGGCGGATAATCTCTGAAAAACTGTTTTTT. As protein: CASSLGGRIISEKLFF.

This rearrangement joins TRBV6-6 to TRBJ1-1; D is undetermined. CDR1 is MNHNY, CDR2 SVGAGI, per germline (reference sequence). The V end was cut by 0 bases, the J end by 5 bases, with 13 bases between. The CDR3 is made up of 15 amino acids. CDR3 sequence (DNA): TGTGCCAGCAGTTACTCGCGCGGATGGGAGACTGAAGCTTTCTTT. Encoded protein: CASSYSRGWETEAFF.

This clone has just a few counts. CDR3 sequence: CASSDAGQGLGYTF. The CDR3 DNA reads TGTGCCAGCAGTGATGCGGGACAGGGGCTTGGCTACACCTTC. The V and J genes are TRBV2 and TRBJ1-2, with 10 bases fitting TRBD1. With V trimmed by 3 bases and J by 7 bases, 5 bases remained unmatched. The CDR3 is 14 residues long. Germline V CDR1 and CDR2: SNHLY, FYNNEI.

The rearrangement uses TRBV7-2 and TRBJ2-3; TRBD2 aligns across 15 bases. With V trimmed by 5 bases and J by 1 base, 7 bases remained unmatched. CDR1 and CDR2 (germline): SGHTA, FQGNSA. The CDR3 runs 18 residues. CDR3 amino acids: CASSPGLAGGRGTDTQYF. The CDR3 DNA sequence: TGTGCCAGCAGCCCAGGACTAGCGGGGGGGCGGGGCACAGATACGCAGTATTTT.

This chain joins TRBV5-1 and TRBJ1-3; the match to TRBD1 covers 9 bases. V gave up 0 bases and J gave up 8 bases; unmatched junction bases: 6. In germline, CDR1 is SGHRS, CDR2 YFSETQ. CDR3 length: 15 amino acids. In nucleotides, the CDR3 is TGCGCCAGCAGCTTGGCGGGACAGGGACAGGACACCATATATTTT. Protein: CASSLAGQGQDTIYF.

The rearrangement uses TRBV7-9 and TRBJ2-1, with D hard to call. V lost 3 bases and J 5 bases, leaving 11 bases between the germline ends. CDR1 is SEHNR, CDR2 FQNEAQ, per germline (reference sequence). The CDR3 spans 14 residues. Written as DNA, the CDR3 is TGTGCCAGCAGCTTTACAGATGTTCACAATGAGCAGTTCTTC. Its protein is CASSFTDVHNEQFF. Full variable domain (outside the CDR3, taken from reference TRBV7-9 and TRBJ2-1): DTGVSQNPRHKITKRGQNVTFRCDPISEHNRLYWYRQTLGQGPEFLTYFQNEAQLEKSRLLSDRFSAERPKGSFSTLEIQRTEQGDSAMYLCASSFTDVHNEQFFGPGTRLTVL.

This clone was seen a handful of times. The chain employs TRBV6-4 and TRBJ1-6; unclear D gene. V lost 6 bases and J 12 bases, leaving 12 bases between the germline ends. Germline V gene lookup returns CDR1 MRHNA and CDR2 SNTAGT. This CDR3 comprises 12 residues. The CDR3 spells CASREMEGPLHF. The CDR3 DNA reads TGTGCCAGCAGGGAGATGGAGGGACCCCTCCACTTT.

V and J are TRBV6-1 and TRBJ2-1; D unclear. V lost 10 bases and J lost 5, with 9 bases in between. This CDR3 has 11 residues. Germline V gives CDR1 MNHNS, CDR2 SASEGT. CDR3 in amino acids: CAIRLNNEQFF. The CDR3 DNA reads as TGTGCCATACGACTTAACAATGAGCAGTTCTTC.

The chain joins TRBV7-2 to TRBJ2-3; 13 nucleotides line up with TRBD2. The CDR3 covers 16 residues. V dropped 2 bases and J dropped 5; count of bases not matched to a gene: 4. Germline CDR1 and CDR2: SGHTA and FQGNSA. The CDR3 protein is CASSLTSGRGVDTQYF. CDR3 in DNA: TGTGCCAGCAGCTTAACTAGCGGGAGGGGGGTAGATACGCAGTATTTT.

This clone was recorded once. The chain has TRBV28 and TRBJ1-2, with TRBD1 identical over 7 bases. The germline CDR1 and CDR2 sequences are MDHEN and SYDVKM. The trim removed 8 bases at V and 8 bases at J, leaving 20 bases unmatched. This CDR3 has 16 residues. This CDR3 reads CASYPPGQGGPIGYTF. The DNA for the CDR3 is TGTGCCAGCTACCCCCCCGGGCAGGGGGGTCCTATAGGCTACACCTTC.

This clone is a singleton in its sample. This chain's CDR3 is CASSIDIETEAFF. In DNA, the CDR3 is TGTGCCAGTAGTATAGATATTGAAACTGAAGCTTTCTTT. This chain joins TRBV19 and TRBJ1-1; D is undetermined. The V end was cut by 0 bases, the J end by 5 bases, with 7 bases between. Looked up from germline, CDR1 is LNHDA and CDR2 is SQIVND (reference sequence). The CDR3 is made up of 13 amino acids.

The rearrangement joins TRBV19 to TRBJ2-1; D is possibly TRBD2 (5 bases). In germline, CDR1 is LNHDA, CDR2 SQIVND (reference sequence). Trimming stripped 0 bases from V and 8 bases from J, with 8 bases between. This CDR3 has 13 amino acids. This CDR3 is CASSIDSRDEQFF. For the CDR3, the DNA is TGTGCCAGTAGTATAGACTCGAGGGATGAGCAGTTCTTC.

The rearrangement joins TRBV7-9 to TRBJ2-7; 10 bases align to TRBD1. Germline CDR1 and CDR2: SEHNR and FQNEAQ (reference sequence). V gave up 5 bases and J gave up 5 bases; unmatched junction bases: 3. The CDR3 sequence is 13 residues long. CDR3 nucleotide sequence: TGTGCCAGCAGCCGGGACAGGGGACACGAGCAGTACTTC. Its protein is CASSRDRGHEQYF. Variable domain in full (rest from reference TRBV7-9 and TRBJ2-7): DTGVSQNPRHKITKRGQNVTFRCDPISEHNRLYWYRQTLGQGPEFLTYFQNEAQLEKSRLLSDRFSAERPKGSFSTLEIQRTEQGDSAMYLCASSRDRGHEQYFGPGTRLTVT.